The rows below give T cell receptor beta chains drawn from one sample of a study of blood T cell repertoires in COVID-19. The repertoire was sequenced with immunoSEQ multiplex PCR; TCRdb's copy has only in-frame clones and lacks some. The sample has more than 300,000 clones; more than 75% are singletons. The sequencing input was peripheral blood. Receptors originate from a woman between 25 and 40 years old with COVID-19, enrolled during active disease. CDR3s include the opening cysteine and the closing phenylalanine or tryptophan. Fields, in order: clone size, V gene, CDR3 length, D gene, J gene, CDR3 DNA, CDR3 protein. A D gene is named only where the DNA matches it firmly. Clone size, where shown, is once, few, many, or a class for clones that have expanded.

NA,TRBV28,16,TRBD1,TRBJ2-5,TGTGCCAGCAGTCCGGGACAGGGTCTCGGGGGAGAGACCCAGTACTTC,CASSPGQGLGGETQYF
NA,TRBV30,11,NA,TRBJ2-7,TGTGCCTGGAGCACGGCCTACGAGCAGTACTTC,CAWSTAYEQYF
NA,TRBV6-5,12,TRBD2,TRBJ2-1,TGTGCCAGCAGTTACTCCGGGACTAGCGAGTTCTTC,CASSYSGTSEFF
NA,TRBV24-1,16,NA,TRBJ2-3,TGTGCCACCAGTGAGTTCAGGGGGGAAAGCACAGATACGCAGTATTTT,CATSEFRGESTDTQYF
NA,TRBV11-2,15,TRBD2,TRBJ2-1,TGTGCCAGCAGCTTAGATGACGGGAGGACGTATGAGCAGTTCTTC,CASSLDDGRTYEQFF
NA,TRBV7-8,13,NA,TRBJ2-7,TGTGCCAGCAGCTTAGCGTTTACTAGGGAGCAGTACTTC,CASSLAFTREQYF
NA,TRBV4-3,18,NA,TRBJ2-3,TGCGCCAGCAGCCAAGATAGGATCAGGGCGGGGTTCACAGATACGCAGTATTTT,CASSQDRIRAGFTDTQYF
NA,TRBV5-6,16,TRBD1,TRBJ1-1,TGTGCCAGCAGCAGGATTCCGGGACAGGGACTCTCTGAAGCTTTCTTT,CASSRIPGQGLSEAFF
NA,TRBV7-2,14,NA,TRBJ2-5,TGTGCCAGCAGCTCTAACAGGGTACAAGAGACCCAGTACTTC,CASSSNRVQETQYF
NA,TRBV7-3,14,NA,TRBJ2-2,TGTGCCAGCAGCTTAGAGGCTAGCACCGGGGAGCTGTTTTTT,CASSLEASTGELFF
NA,TRBV20-1,11,NA,TRBJ2-7,TGCAGTGCTGGCCAGGTTTCCGAGCAGTACTTC,CSAGQVSEQYF
NA,TRBV10-3,13,TRBD1,TRBJ1-2,TGTGCCACGGGGACAGGGGGGGACTATGGCTACACCTTC,CATGTGGDYGYTF
NA,TRBV2,15,NA,TRBJ1-1,TGTGCCAGCAAACCTCCCCACGAACAGGGCTATGAAGCTTTCTTT,CASKPPHEQGYEAFF
NA,TRBV4-1,18,TRBD2,TRBJ2-2,TGCGCCAGCAGCCGAGCCGGGACTAGCGGGAGTAGCACCGGGGAGCTGTTTTTT,CASSRAGTSGSSTGELFF
NA,TRBV11-2,12,NA,TRBJ2-7,TGTGCCAGCAGCTTACCCGGCTACGAGCAGTACTTC,CASSLPGYEQYF
NA,TRBV6-4,16,TRBD2,TRBJ2-2,TGTGCCAGCAGTGACGCGGGACTAGCGGGAACCGGGGAGCTGTTTTTT,CASSDAGLAGTGELFF
NA,TRBV7-2,16,NA,TRBJ1-4,TGTGCCAGCAGCTTAGCGGGGGGGGCGACTAATGAAAAACTGTTTTTT,CASSLAGGATNEKLFF
NA,TRBV13,15,TRBD1,TRBJ2-3,TGTGCCAGCAGCTTGGGGACAGGGATCGCAGATACGCAGTATTTT,CASSLGTGIADTQYF
NA,TRBV5-6,15,TRBD1,TRBJ2-7,TGTGCCAGCAGCACTACAGGGGGTGCACGGGACGTCCAGTACTTC,CASSTTGGARDVQYF
NA,TRBV2,13,NA,TRBJ2-3,TGTGCCAGCAAGGAGAGGATGGTTGATACGCAGTATTTT,CASKERMVDTQYF
NA,TRBV24-1,14,NA,TRBJ1-2,TGTGCCACCAGTGATCTGGACATTAACTATGGCTACACCTTC,CATSDLDINYGYTF
NA,TRBV14,16,NA,TRBJ2-1,TGTGCCAGCAGCCCCCGCCGGGAGTCCACCTACAATGAGCAGTTCTTC,CASSPRRESTYNEQFF
NA,TRBV5-8,14,NA,TRBJ2-3,TGTGCCAGCAGCAAAGGGGTTACCACAGATACGCAGTATTTT,CASSKGVTTDTQYF
NA,TRBV7-2,13,NA,TRBJ2-3,TGTGCCAGCAGCTTCAGTGGGGGCGATACGCAGTATTTT,CASSFSGGDTQYF
NA,TRBV7-2,14,NA,TRBJ2-3,TGTGCCAGCAGCTCCGGAGCGAGCACAGATACGCAGTATTTT,CASSSGASTDTQYF
NA,TRBV11-3,14,NA,TRBJ2-2,TGTGCCAGCAGCGCCCACAGGGATCCCGGGGAGCTGTTTTTT,CASSAHRDPGELFF
NA,TRBV2,12,TRBD1,TRBJ2-5,TGTGCCAGCAGTCCCGACAGGGGCGCTCTAGACTTC,CASSPDRGALDF
NA,TRBV18,13,NA,TRBJ2-1,TGTGCCAGCTCACCAAGACAGGAGGCTGAGCAGTTCTTC,CASSPRQEAEQFF
NA,TRBV27,15,NA,TRBJ2-7,TGTGCCAGCAGTCCGGGACTTAGAGGTACCTACGAGCAGTACTTC,CASSPGLRGTYEQYF
NA,TRBV5-4,14,NA,TRBJ1-4,TGTGCCAGCAGCCCTGGGGGGAACAGAGAAAAACTGTTTTTT,CASSPGGNREKLFF
few,TRBV18,16,TRBD2,TRBJ2-2,TGTGCCAGCTCAACTCTCCCGGGAGGAGACACCGGGGAGCTGTTTTTT,CASSTLPGGDTGELFF
NA,TRBV10-3,13,NA,TRBJ2-3,TGTGCCATCAGTGATCGAGGCACAGATACGCAGTATTTT,CAISDRGTDTQYF
NA,TRBV5-1,17,NA,TRBJ2-7,TGCGCCAGCAGCCCGCGCCCCTCCGGGACATCCCCCTACGAGCAGTACTTC,CASSPRPSGTSPYEQYF
NA,TRBV11-1,14,TRBD1,TRBJ2-3,TGTGCCAGCAGCTTGGGACAGGGAAGGGATACGCAGTATTTT,CASSLGQGRDTQYF
NA,TRBV19,13,NA,TRBJ2-4,TGTGCCAGTAGTTCTCCGGACTCGGACCCTGTGTACTTC,CASSSPDSDPVYF
NA,TRBV2,14,NA,TRBJ1-3,TGTGCCAGCAGTTCGACAGGCTCTGGAAACACCATATATTTT,CASSSTGSGNTIYF
NA,TRBV5-1,15,TRBD2,TRBJ2-7,TGCGCCAGCAGCTCAACTACTAGCGCAACCTACGAGCAGTACTTC,CASSSTTSATYEQYF
NA,TRBV27,15,NA,TRBJ2-7,TGTGCCAGCAGTTCCTTAGGGGGTCGACCCTACGAGCAGTACTTC,CASSSLGGRPYEQYF
once,TRBV28,15,TRBD1,TRBJ1-5,TGTGCCAGCAGTACTCCGGGACAGGGGCTTCAGCCCCAGCATTTT,CASSTPGQGLQPQHF
NA,TRBV6-1,16,NA,TRBJ1-2,TGTGCCAGCAGTGAAGAGTTAGGGCGGGCCTACTATGGCTACACCTTC,CASSEELGRAYYGYTF
few,TRBV2,14,TRBD2,TRBJ2-7,TGTGCCAGCAGGACTAGCGGGAGCTCGTCCGAGCAGTACTTC,CASRTSGSSSEQYF
NA,TRBV7-3,13,NA,TRBJ1-5,TGTGCCAGCAGCCTCTATCCCAATCAGCCCCAGCATTTT,CASSLYPNQPQHF
NA,TRBV30,14,NA,TRBJ1-2,TGTGCCTGGAGTGCTGGCGGGGCATATCGTGGCTACACCTTC,CAWSAGGAYRGYTF
NA,TRBV2,14,TRBD1,TRBJ1-5,TGTGCCAGCAGTGGGGGACAGGGAGGATGGCCCCAGCATTTT,CASSGGQGGWPQHF
NA,TRBV28,13,TRBD1,TRBJ1-2,TGTGCCAGCGTCGGGACAGTTAACTATGGCTACACCTTC,CASVGTVNYGYTF
NA,TRBV11-2,17,NA,TRBJ2-1,TGTGCCAGCATCGAAGGGATCGCGGGCGGAGAGTACAATGAGCAGTTCTTC,CASIEGIAGGEYNEQFF
NA,TRBV6-5,15,NA,TRBJ2-7,TGTGCCAGCAGTTACTCCAGGGGGGATACCTACGAGCAGTACTTC,CASSYSRGDTYEQYF
NA,TRBV30,14,NA,TRBJ2-1,TGTGCCTGGTGGAGCGGAAGCTCCTACAATGAGCAGTTCTTC,CAWWSGSSYNEQFF
NA,TRBV30,17,TRBD1,TRBJ1-4,TGTGCCTGGAGTGTAAGTGGACAGGGGATGTTTGTCGGAAAACTGTTTTTT,CAWSVSGQGMFVGKLFF
NA,TRBV30,15,NA,TRBJ1-2,TGTGCCTGGAGCCCCGGACACCTCGGCGGTAGAGGCTACACCTTC,CAWSPGHLGGRGYTF
NA,TRBV7-6,15,TRBD1,TRBJ2-7,TGTGCCAGCAGCTTAGGGACAGGGGGCGGGGACGAGCAGTACTTC,CASSLGTGGGDEQYF
NA,TRBV19,15,NA,TRBJ1-3,TGTGCCAGTACTAATACAGGGACCTCTGGAAACACCATATATTTT,CASTNTGTSGNTIYF